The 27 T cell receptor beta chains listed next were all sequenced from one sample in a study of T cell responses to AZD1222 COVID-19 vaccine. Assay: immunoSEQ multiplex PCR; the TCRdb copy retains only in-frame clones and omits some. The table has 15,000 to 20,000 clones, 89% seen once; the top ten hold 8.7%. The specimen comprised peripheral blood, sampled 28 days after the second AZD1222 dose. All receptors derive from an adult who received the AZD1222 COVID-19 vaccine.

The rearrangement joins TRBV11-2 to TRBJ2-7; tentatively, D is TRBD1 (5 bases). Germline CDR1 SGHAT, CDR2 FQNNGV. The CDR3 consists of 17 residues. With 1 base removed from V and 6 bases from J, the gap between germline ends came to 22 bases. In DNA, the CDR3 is TGTGCCAGCAGCTTAGTAAGGGGCAGGAGCTGTCTGAGCGAGCAGTACGTC. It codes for CASSLVRGRSCLSEQYV.

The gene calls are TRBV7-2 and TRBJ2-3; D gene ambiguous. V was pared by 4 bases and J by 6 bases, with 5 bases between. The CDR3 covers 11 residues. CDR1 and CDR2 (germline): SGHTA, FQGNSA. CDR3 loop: CASSSVDTQYF. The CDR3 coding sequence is TGTGCCAGCAGCTCTGTGGATACGCAGTATTTT.

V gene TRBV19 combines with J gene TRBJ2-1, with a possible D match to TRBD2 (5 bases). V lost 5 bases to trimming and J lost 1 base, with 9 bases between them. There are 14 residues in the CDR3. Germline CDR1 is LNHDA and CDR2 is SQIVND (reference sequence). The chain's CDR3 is CASSQEESYNEQFF. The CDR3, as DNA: TGTGCCAGTAGTCAGGAGGAATCCTACAATGAGCAGTTCTTC.

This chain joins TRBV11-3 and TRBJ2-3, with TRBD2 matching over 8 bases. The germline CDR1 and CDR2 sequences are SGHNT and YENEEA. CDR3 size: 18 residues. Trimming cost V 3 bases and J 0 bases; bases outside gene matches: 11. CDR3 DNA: TGTGCCAGCAGCTTTGGCGGACTAGCAGGAACTAGCACAGATACGCAGTATTTT. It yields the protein CASSFGGLAGTSTDTQYF.

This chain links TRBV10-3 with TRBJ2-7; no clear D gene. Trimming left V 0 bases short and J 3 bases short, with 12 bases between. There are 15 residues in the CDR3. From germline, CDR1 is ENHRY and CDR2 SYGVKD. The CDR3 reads CAISESSEGYYEQYF. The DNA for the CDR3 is TGTGCCATCAGTGAGTCGTCAGAAGGTTACTACGAGCAGTACTTC.

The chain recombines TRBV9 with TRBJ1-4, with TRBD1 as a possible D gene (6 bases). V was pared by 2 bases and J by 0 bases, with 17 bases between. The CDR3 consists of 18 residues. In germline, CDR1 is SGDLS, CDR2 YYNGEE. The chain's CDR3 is CASSVDPLDSATNEKLFF. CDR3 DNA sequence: TGTGCCAGCAGCGTGGACCCTTTGGACAGCGCAACTAATGAAAAACTGTTTTTT.

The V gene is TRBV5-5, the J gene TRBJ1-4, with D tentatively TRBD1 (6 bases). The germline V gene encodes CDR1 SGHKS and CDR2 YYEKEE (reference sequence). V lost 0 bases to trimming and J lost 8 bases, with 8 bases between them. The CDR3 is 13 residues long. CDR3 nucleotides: TGTGCCAGCAGCTTGGAGGGGGTCGAAAAACTGTTTTTT. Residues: CASSLEGVEKLFF. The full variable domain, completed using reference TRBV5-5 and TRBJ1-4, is DAGVTQSPTHLIKTRGQQVTLRCSPISGHKSVSWYQQVLGQGPQFIFQYYEKEERGRGNFPDRFSARQFPNYSSELNVNALLLGDSALYLCASSLEGVEKLFFGSGTQLSVL.

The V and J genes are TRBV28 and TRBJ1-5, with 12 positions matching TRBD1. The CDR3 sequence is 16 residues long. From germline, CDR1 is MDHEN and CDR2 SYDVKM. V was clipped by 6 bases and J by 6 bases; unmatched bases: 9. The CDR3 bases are TGTGCCAGCAGGGGCCGGGGACAGGGGGCGGTTCAGCCCCAGCATTTT. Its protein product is CASRGRGQGAVQPQHF.

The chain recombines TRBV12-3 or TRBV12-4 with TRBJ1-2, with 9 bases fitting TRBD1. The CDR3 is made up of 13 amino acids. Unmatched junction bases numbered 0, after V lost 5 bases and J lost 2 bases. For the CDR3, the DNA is TGTGCCAGCAGTGGGACAGGGAACTATGGCTACACCTTC. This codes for CASSGTGNYGYTF.

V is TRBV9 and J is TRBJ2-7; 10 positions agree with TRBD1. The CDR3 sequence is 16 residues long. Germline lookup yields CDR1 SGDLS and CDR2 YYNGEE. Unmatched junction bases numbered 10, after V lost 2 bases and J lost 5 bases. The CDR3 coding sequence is TGTGCCAGCAGCGTCCTTCCGACAGGGGGCATAGACGAGCAGTACTTC. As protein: CASSVLPTGGIDEQYF.

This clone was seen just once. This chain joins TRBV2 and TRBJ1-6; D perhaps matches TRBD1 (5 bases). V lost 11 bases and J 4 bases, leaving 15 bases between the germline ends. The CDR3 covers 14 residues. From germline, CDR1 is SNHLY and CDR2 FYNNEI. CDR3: CAGGVTDYNSPLHF. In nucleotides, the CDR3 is TGTGCCGGGGGAGTGACAGATTATAATTCACCCCTCCACTTT.

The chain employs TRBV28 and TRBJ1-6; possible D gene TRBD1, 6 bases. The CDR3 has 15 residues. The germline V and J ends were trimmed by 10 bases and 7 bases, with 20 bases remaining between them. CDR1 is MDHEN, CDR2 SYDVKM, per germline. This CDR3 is CATQGQVAVNSPLHF. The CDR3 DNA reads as TGTGCCACCCAGGGGCAGGTAGCCGTGAATTCACCCCTCCACTTT.

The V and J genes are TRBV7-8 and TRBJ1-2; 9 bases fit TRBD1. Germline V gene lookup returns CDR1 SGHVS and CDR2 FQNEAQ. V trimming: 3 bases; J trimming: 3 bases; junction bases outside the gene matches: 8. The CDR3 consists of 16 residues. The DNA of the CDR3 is TGTGCCAGCAGCTTTCACCGGGACAGGGAGGACTATGGCTACACCTTC. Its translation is CASSFHRDREDYGYTF.

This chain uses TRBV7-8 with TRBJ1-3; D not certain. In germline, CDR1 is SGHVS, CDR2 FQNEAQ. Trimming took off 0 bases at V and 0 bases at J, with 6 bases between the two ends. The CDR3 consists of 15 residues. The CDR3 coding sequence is TGTGCCAGCAGCTTAGCTTGGGACTCTGGAAACACCATATATTTT. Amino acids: CASSLAWDSGNTIYF.

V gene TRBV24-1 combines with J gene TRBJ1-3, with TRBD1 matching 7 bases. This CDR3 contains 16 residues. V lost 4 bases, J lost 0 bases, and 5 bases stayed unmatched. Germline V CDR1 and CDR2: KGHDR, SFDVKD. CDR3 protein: CATSERTGLSGNTIYF. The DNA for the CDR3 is TGTGCCACCAGTGAGCGGACAGGCCTCTCTGGAAACACCATATATTTT.

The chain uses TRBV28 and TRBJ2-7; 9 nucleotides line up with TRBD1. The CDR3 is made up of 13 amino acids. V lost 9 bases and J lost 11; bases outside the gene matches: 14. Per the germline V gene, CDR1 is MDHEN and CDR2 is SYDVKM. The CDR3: CASGTGGIRLEYV. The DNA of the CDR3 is TGTGCCAGTGGAACAGGGGGCATAAGACTTGAGTACGTC.

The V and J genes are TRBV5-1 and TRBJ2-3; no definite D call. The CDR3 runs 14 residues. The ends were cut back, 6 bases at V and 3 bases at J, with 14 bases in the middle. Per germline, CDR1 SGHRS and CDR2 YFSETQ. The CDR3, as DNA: TGCGCCAGCACAGCTCGAGACCCAACAGATACGCAGTATTTT. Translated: CASTARDPTDTQYF.

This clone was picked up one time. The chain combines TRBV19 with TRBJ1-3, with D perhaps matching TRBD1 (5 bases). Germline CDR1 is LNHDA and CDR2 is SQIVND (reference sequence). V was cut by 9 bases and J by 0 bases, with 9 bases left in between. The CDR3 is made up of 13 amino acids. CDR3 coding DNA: TGTGCCAGCAGGGTCGACTCTGGAAACACCATATATTTT. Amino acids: CASRVDSGNTIYF.

The CDR3 is CASSIAETQYF. As DNA, the CDR3 is TGTGCCAGCAGCATAGCAGAGACCCAGTACTTC. J is TRBJ2-5 and V is TRBV11-2; D gene unclear. The ends were cut back, 5 bases at V and 4 bases at J, with 5 bases in the middle. The CDR3 sequence is 11 residues long. Germline CDR1 reads SGHAT; CDR2 reads FQNNGV.

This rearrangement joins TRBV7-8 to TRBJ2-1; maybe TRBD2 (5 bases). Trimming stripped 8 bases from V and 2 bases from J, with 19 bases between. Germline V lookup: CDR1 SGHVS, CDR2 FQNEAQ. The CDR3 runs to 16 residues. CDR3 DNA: TGTGCCAGCTCTCCTTGGTCGGGGAGTACCTACAATGAGCAGTTCTTC. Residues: CASSPWSGSTYNEQFF. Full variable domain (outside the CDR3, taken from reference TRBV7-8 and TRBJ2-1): GAGVSQSPRYKVAKRGQDVALRCDPISGHVSLFWYQQALGQGPEFLTYFQNEAQLDKSGLPSDRFFAERPEGSVSTLKIQRTQQEDSAVYLCASSPWSGSTYNEQFFGPGTRLTVL.

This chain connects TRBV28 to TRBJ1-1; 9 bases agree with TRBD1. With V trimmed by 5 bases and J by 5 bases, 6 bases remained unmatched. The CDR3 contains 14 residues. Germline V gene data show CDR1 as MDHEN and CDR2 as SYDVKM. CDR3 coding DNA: TGTGCCAGCAGTCCCGGACAGGGGCGAACTGAAGCTTTCTTT. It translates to CASSPGQGRTEAFF.

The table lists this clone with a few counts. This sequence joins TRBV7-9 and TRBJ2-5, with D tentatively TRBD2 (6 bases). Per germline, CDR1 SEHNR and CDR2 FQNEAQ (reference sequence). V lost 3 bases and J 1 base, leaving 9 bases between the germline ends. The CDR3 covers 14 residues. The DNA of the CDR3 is TGTGCCAGCAGCTTGGCCGGGAGCCAAGAGACCCAGTACTTC. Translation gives CASSLAGSQETQYF.

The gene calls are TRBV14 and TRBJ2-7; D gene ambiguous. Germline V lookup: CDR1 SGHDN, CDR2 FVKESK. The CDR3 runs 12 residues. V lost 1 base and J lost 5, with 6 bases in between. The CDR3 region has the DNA TGTGCCAGCAGCCAAGCAATACACGAGCAGTACTTC. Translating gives CASSQAIHEQYF. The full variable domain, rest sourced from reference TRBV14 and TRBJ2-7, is EAGVTQFPSHSVIEKGQTVTLRCDPISGHDNLYWYRRVMGKEIKFLLHFVKESKQDESGMPNNRFLAERTGGTYSTLKVQPAELEDSGVYFCASSQAIHEQYFGPGTRLTVT.

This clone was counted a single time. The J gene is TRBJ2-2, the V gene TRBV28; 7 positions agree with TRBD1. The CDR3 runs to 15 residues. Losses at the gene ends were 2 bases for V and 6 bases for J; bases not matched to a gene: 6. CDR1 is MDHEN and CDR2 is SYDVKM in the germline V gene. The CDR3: CASSLLTGSAGELFF. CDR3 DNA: TGTGCCAGCAGTTTACTGACAGGGTCCGCCGGGGAGCTGTTTTTT.

CDR3 sequence: CSGPGQGNSPLHF. As DNA, the CDR3 is TGCAGCGGCCCGGGACAGGGAAATTCACCCCTCCACTTT. V usage is TRBV29-1 and J usage is TRBJ1-6; 9 nucleotides agree with TRBD1. Germline V CDR1 and CDR2: SQVTM, ANQGSEA. The junction had 5 bases not matched to a gene; V was cut back by 7 bases and J by 7 bases. The CDR3 runs to 13 residues.

The chain's CDR3 is CAWSSGRPDTQYF. CDR3 bases: TGTGCCTGGAGTTCTGGTCGACCAGATACGCAGTATTTT. V is TRBV30 and J is TRBJ2-3, with D unresolved. Germline lookup yields CDR1 GTSNPN and CDR2 SVGIG (reference sequence). The CDR3 contains 13 residues. Trimming left V 2 bases short and J 4 bases short, with 10 bases between.

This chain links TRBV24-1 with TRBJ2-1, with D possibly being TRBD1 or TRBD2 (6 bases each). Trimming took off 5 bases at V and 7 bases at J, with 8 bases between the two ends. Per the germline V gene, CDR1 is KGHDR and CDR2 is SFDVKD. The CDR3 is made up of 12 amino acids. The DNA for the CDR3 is TGTGCCACCAGTGGAGGGGGGAATGAGCAGTTCTTC. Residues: CATSGGGNEQFF.